This TCR beta chain was sequenced during a study of cytomegalovirus exposure and HLA in healthy donors (dated by TCRdb to 2015 to 2018). The study in broad terms: According to an earlier analysis of 550 to 700 of the donors, 150 million to 200 million T cells yielded roughly 100 million unique TCR beta sequences and approximately 280 Gb of sequence data. Four to six DR-DQ haplotypes were handled as single units for association and clustering because linkage in the cohort was strong. In an earlier analysis of roughly 600 of the donors, high-throughput TCR beta sequencing was used to judge whether each TCR beta V gene segment behaved as functional or pseudogenic. Among over 350 genotyped donors of the cohort, an average of around 240,000 unique TCR beta nucleotide sequences were sequenced per donor, 15% to 20% of them non-productive. To predict cytomegalovirus infection status, the study brought together high-throughput TCR immunosequencing, statistical association of individual TCRs with disease status, and machine learning. HLA typing included class I and class II loci at four-digit resolution. Rather than drawing on any new phenotypic data, the later analysis identified candidate immune exposures from TCR beta sequences and the way those sequences occurred across donors. A separate validation cohort of 100 to 150 different subjects was used in addition to the 666-subject first cohort. Donor age, sex, ethnicity and CMV serostatus were compiled together with the repertoire data. The number of typed donors differed by locus: about 629-630 for A, B, C, DRB1 and DQB1; 522 for DQA1; approximately 600 for DPA1; and 400 to 480 for DPB1. Using immunosequencing, the study profiled T cell repertoires from fewer than 700 subjects and related those repertoires to cytomegalovirus serostatus. Among the roughly 400 genotyped donors, approximately 76% belonged to the genetic ancestry cluster associated with self-reported Caucasian donors. An early release that covered some 640 HLA-typed donors contained approximately 300 gigabases of sequencing data and some 87 million unique TCR sequences. A later genetic analysis took genome-wide SNP genotypes for about three fifths of the 666 donors and used that subset as a discovery cohort. The study aimed to test whether cataloging public T cell receptors could reveal signatures of past pathogen exposure. A later analysis re-examined previously published TCR beta repertoires from more than 550 donors and added high-resolution HLA genotyping to investigate patterns of TCR occurrence. Every repertoire in the discovery cohort had been generated on one and the same sequencing platform.

Remarks on this clone: The antigen it recognizes is unknown. The input lacks base qualities; no much larger clone sits a single base away.

Clipping removes 0 bases from V and 0 bases from J, with 3 as the unmatched junction base count. CDR1 and CDR2, looked up from the germline V gene (reference sequence), are SGHNT and YYREEE. Inclusive of the bounding cysteine and phenylalanine, the CDR3 is 16 residues long. Left in the record is the CDR3 DNA by itself, 48 bases read in frame from the first base. The cohort comprised 550 to 700 healthy bone marrow donors. At the time of sampling, all cohort members were nominally healthy, though unrecorded immune exposures were likely present. The donor was CMV seropositive and belonged to the group of 250 to 300 seropositive cohort members. A peripheral blood sample was provided by each donor, and peripheral blood mononuclear cells were used for TCR beta sequencing. Genomic DNA was extracted from the blood cell samples with the Qiagen DNeasy Blood Extraction Kit. Receptors were amplified or captured by the immunoSEQ multiplex PCR assay. The multiplex PCR relied on a mix of 60 forward primers for TCR Vbeta segments and 13 reverse primers for TCR Jbeta segments. A multiplex PCR assay on genomic DNA amplified the CDR3 region of rearranged TCR beta genes. On the Illumina HiSeq System, the amplified TCR beta libraries were sequenced as 87-base-pair reads. In the source study's methods: A later analysis tallied some 79 million unique TCR beta chains across the 660 or so repertoires, and approximately 9.9 million of those chains were shared by two or more donors. Raw reads were error-corrected and collapsed into unique sequences by a nearest-neighbor algorithm in which closely related sequences were merged to remove PCR and sequencing errors. Alignment of CDR3 sequences to IMGT reference sequences was used to assign V, D and J gene segments. For a sequence to be retained, a match of at least six nucleotides to both a V gene segment and a J gene segment was required. A rearrangement was called productive if the CDR3 had no stop codons and remained in frame with V and J, and every other rearrangement was called non-productive. CDR3 was defined by IMGT convention, running from the second conserved V-encoded cysteine to the conserved J-encoded phenylalanine. The earlier analysis of about 610 of the donors excluded any sequence lacking an unambiguous match to a single V gene segment. In an earlier analysis of 450 to 750 of the donors, a V segment was called functional when productive rearrangements were above 56.7%, and segregating when the standard deviation between donors exceeded 5%. A statistical classification framework was built to diagnose cytomegalovirus status from the catalog of TCR beta chain sequences. In a later analysis, TCR nucleotide sequences were compared against IMGT/GENE-DB human TR gene sequences so that V and J genes could be assigned. In a later analysis, CDR3 sequences and most-parsimonious VDJ recombination scenarios were assigned using the TCRdist pipeline. In a later analysis, each TCR beta chain was defined by its CDR3 amino acid sequence together with its V-gene family, and reads lacking a unique V-gene family were excluded. As a way to deal with suspected cross-contamination and a sequencing artifact, a later analysis dropped under 600 nucleotide sequences that were highly shared and had low generation probability. A later analysis calculated a clonal expansion index for each public chain from normalized within-repertoire ranks of inferred template counts. A later analysis computed generation probabilities with a VDJ recombination model fitted to out-of-frame rearrangements, and checked the results against IGoR. A later analysis scored TCR-TCR, TCR-HLA and TCR-CMV co-occurrence with hypergeometric tests, applying a repertoire-size bias correction to TCR pairs. To estimate false discovery rates, a later analysis permuted the HLA or CMV assignments 20 times. In a later analysis, co-occurring TCRs were grouped with DBSCAN, and TCRdist sequence similarity was added when clustering was performed within HLA-allele-positive subsets. Co-occurrence clustering excluded repertoires with fewer than 30,000 or more than 120,000 public chains, plus five with anomalous nucleotide sharing. TCRdb re-hosts the immuneACCESS table, in-frame sequences only. Its copies lack some clones; in the studies checked, an unresolved V gene accounts for under half of them, and the cause for the rest is not known. V, J and clone size are those of that table, while D and trimming were read from the DNA. The sample profile shows 80,000 to 95,000 clones; about 78% of them were found once. In total, the top ten clones hold less than 6.5% of the sample.

The research as a whole found: The authors suggested that the approach could potentially be generalized to other disease states and immunological phenotypes. The classifier was reported to diagnose cytomegalovirus status with high specificity and sensitivity in both the original cohort and the validation cohort. In a later analysis, TCR association rates were found to vary across HLA loci, with the most associated TCRs seen for DRB1 alleles and the fewest for HLA-C alleles. An earlier analysis of approximately 530 of the donors showed that most TCR beta V segments appeared in productive rearrangements either about 87% or about 30% of the time, which broadly matched IMGT annotations. Only TCR beta chains were sequenced in this cohort, and the absence of alpha or paired-chain data limited detectable features. A total of 150 to 200 TCR beta chains were listed by the study as associated with cytomegalovirus. Across donors, most TCR sequences were observed very rarely, whereas some public TCRs were present in many individuals. For the cohort, immune exposure information was limited to CMV serostatus. The 87-base-pair reads could not distinguish some IMGT-functional V segments, including TRBV6-2 and TRBV6-3, so those segments were excluded. Compared with equally common non-associated chains, HLA-associated TCR beta chains in a later analysis were more clonally expanded and had lower generation probabilities. Because some donors lacked HLA typing at each locus, the association tests relied only on the typed subset. A few of the identified cytomegalovirus-associated TCR beta chains were confirmed in vitro to be specific for cytomegalovirus antigens. In a later genetic analysis, a missense DCLRE1C variant was associated with V-gene and J-gene trimming of TCR beta chains, and the association was replicated in an independent cohort. A group of highly shared sequence variants was considered likely to be a technical artifact of the sequencing pipeline. A later analysis associated approximately 17,000 TCR beta sequences with specific HLA alleles at a false discovery rate of 0.05. In a later analysis, several top co-occurrence clusters were reported to appear linked to parvovirus B19, influenza, CMV and Epstein-Barr virus. Roughly uniform sequencing depth across donors was assumed in presence/absence analyses, although this assumption may not hold. In a later genetic analysis, fewer N-insertions in productive TCRs were reported among donors in an Asian-associated ancestry cluster than the roughly 700-donor mean. A later analysis found that most CMV-associated TCR beta chains appeared HLA-restricted, with HLA associations seemingly driven largely by CMV exposure. When HLA alleles, especially DR and DQ, strongly co-occurred, attributing TCR associations to individual alleles was difficult. Correlated functional status among segregating V segments might be attributable to linkage disequilibrium, but an unknown experimental factor could not be ruled out. A further reported finding was that TCR beta sequences accurately predicted the HLA-A and HLA-B alleles for most subjects in the first cohort. The earlier analysis of about 600 of the donors excluded roughly 16 rarely observed V segments, including chromosome 9 orphons, because counts were too low.

The sequencing input was PBMCs. This TCR was sampled from a man between 18 and 35 years old in good health and CMV-seropositive. The chain links TRBV5-4 with TRBJ1-3; TRBD1 aligns with 7 central bases. The CDR3 has the sequence CASSLGGGSSGNTIYF. The DNA sequence is given as TGTGCCAGCAGCTTGGGAGGGGGCAGCTCTGGAAACACCATATATTTT.